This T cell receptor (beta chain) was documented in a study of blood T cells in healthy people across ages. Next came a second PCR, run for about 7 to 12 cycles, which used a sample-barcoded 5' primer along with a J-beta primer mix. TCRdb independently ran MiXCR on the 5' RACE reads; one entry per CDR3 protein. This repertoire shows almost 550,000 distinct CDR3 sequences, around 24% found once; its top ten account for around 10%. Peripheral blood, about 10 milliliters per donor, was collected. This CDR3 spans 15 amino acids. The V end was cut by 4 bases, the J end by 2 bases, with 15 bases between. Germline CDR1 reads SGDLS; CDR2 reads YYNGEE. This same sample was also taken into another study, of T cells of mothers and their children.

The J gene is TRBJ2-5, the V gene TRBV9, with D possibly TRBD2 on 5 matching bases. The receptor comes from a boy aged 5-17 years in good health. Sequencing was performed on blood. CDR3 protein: CASSPYGNRQETQYF. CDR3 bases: TGTGCCAGCAGCCCATACGGGAACCGACAAGAGACCCAGTACTTC.